Below, 20 T cell receptor beta chains from the same sample are listed, as sequenced in a study of blood T cell repertoires in COVID-19. The repertoire was sequenced with immunoSEQ multiplex PCR; TCRdb's copy has only in-frame clones and lacks some. The table includes roughly 230,000 clones, more than 75% detected once. Material for sequencing was PBMCs or T cells enriched from blood (not recorded which). These receptors originate from a woman aged 45 to 65 who had been exposed to COVID-19.

The gene calls are TRBV23-1 and TRBJ1-6; TRBD1 matches at 7 bases. TRBV23-1 is sorted into the ORF group, with uncertain function. The CDR3 is 18 residues long. The ends lost 4 bases at V and 6 bases at J; junction bases unmatched: 15. For the CDR3, the DNA is TGCGCCAGCAGTCCTACCGACAGGGATGGTTTTGGTAATTCACCCCTCCACTTT. Translation: CASSPTDRDGFGNSPLHF.

This chain joins TRBV15 and TRBJ1-1; possible D gene TRBD1, 6 bases. The CDR3 spans 17 residues. CDR1 is LNHNV and CDR2 is YYDKDF in the germline V gene (reference sequence). V lost 1 base and J 0 bases, leaving 15 bases between the germline ends. The CDR3 DNA follows: TGTGCCACCAGCAGAGGGGACACCTCATTAATGAACACTGAAGCTTTCTTT. The encoded protein is CATSRGDTSLMNTEAFF.

This clone was counted once. The V gene is TRBV2, the J gene TRBJ2-7, with 11 bases matching TRBD2. J lost 5 bases, V lost 6 bases, and 6 bases had no gene match. The CDR3 runs 14 residues. Germline V lookup: CDR1 SNHLY, CDR2 FYNNEI. The CDR3 region is CASSLAGGGDEQYF. DNA for the CDR3: TGTGCCAGCAGCCTAGCGGGGGGAGGCGACGAGCAGTACTTC.

The DNA of the CDR3 is TGTGCCAGCAGCTTGTCTATCTATAATTCACCCCTCCACTTT. Translated, it gives CASSLSIYNSPLHF. The rearrangement uses TRBV6-5 and TRBJ1-6; no firm D call. Trimming removed 6 bases from V and 3 bases from J, with 9 bases in between. Germline CDR1 MNHEY, CDR2 SVGAGI. The CDR3 is 14 residues long.

The chain carries TRBV6-5 and TRBJ1-2; D is unclear. V was pared by 6 bases and J by 6 bases, with 11 bases between. Germline CDR1 is MNHEY and CDR2 is SVGAGI. The CDR3 totals 12 residues. CDR3 sequence (DNA): TGTGCCAGCAGCCACGGAGGGAATGGCTACACCTTC. Residues: CASSHGGNGYTF.

This clone was counted between two and nine times. The chain carries TRBV5-1 and TRBJ1-2, with a tentative D call TRBD1 (6 bases). Deletions cut 0 bases from V and 4 bases from J, with 22 bases between. Germline-derived CDR1 and CDR2 are SGHRS and YFSETQ. There are 18 residues in the CDR3. CDR3 in amino acids: CASSLAGVLTGGGYGYTF. The CDR3 bases are TGCGCCAGCAGCTTGGCCGGGGTGTTGACAGGCGGGGGCTATGGCTACACCTTC.

The genes are TRBV6-5 and TRBJ1-3; D is uncertain. CDR1 MNHEY and CDR2 SVGAGI come from the germline V gene. Trimming took 7 bases from V and 6 from J, leaving 16 bases between them. This CDR3 comprises 14 residues. The CDR3 loop is CASKVPGGKNTIYF. CDR3 coding DNA: TGTGCCAGCAAGGTCCCCGGCGGGAAAAACACCATATATTTT.

J is TRBJ1-5 and V is TRBV27; TRBD1 agrees at 8 bases. Germline lookup yields CDR1 MNHEY and CDR2 SMNVEV (reference sequence). The V gene end was trimmed by 5 bases and the J gene end by 6 bases; junction bases not matched to a gene: 6. This CDR3 spans 14 amino acids. The CDR3 loop reads CASSTTGGGQPQHF. The CDR3 bases are TGTGCCAGCAGTACAACAGGGGGGGGTCAGCCCCAGCATTTT.

The CDR3: CASSFSGGTGELFF. In DNA, the CDR3 is TGTGCCAGCAGCTTTAGCGGGGGGACCGGGGAGCTGTTTTTT. The chain employs TRBV5-4 and TRBJ2-2; 10 bases line up with TRBD2. This CDR3 spans 14 amino acids. Germline assignment: CDR1 SGHNT and CDR2 YYREEE (reference sequence). With V trimmed by 2 bases and J by 5 bases, 0 bases remained unmatched.

The chain carries TRBV19 and TRBJ1-1; D might be TRBD1 (5 bases). The CDR3 runs to 13 residues. Trimming stripped 5 bases from V and 6 bases from J, with 13 bases between. Per germline, CDR1 LNHDA and CDR2 SQIVND (reference sequence). CDR3 sequence (DNA): TGTGCCAGTAGTTCCAGGGAGCGGGCTGAAGCTTTCTTT. This gives the protein CASSSRERAEAFF.

This chain links TRBV15 with TRBJ1-4; maybe TRBD1 (5 bases). Between the trimmed V and J ends, which lost 1 base and 6 bases, there was a span of 12 bases. Germline loops: CDR1 LNHNV, CDR2 YYDKDF (reference sequence). The CDR3 is 15 residues long. The CDR3 coding sequence is TGTGCCACCAGCAGAGGGGAGGGGTTGCATGAAAAACTGTTTTTT. It yields the protein CATSRGEGLHEKLFF.

This clone was picked up one time. This chain joins TRBV12-5 and TRBJ1-3, with D tentatively TRBD1 (5 bases). CDR1 and CDR2 (germline): LGHNT, FRNRAP. The CDR3 is 11 residues long. Trimming pared 4 bases from V and 8 bases from J, leaving 6 bases between. The CDR3 sequence: CASGWGDTIYF. In DNA, the CDR3 is TGTGCTAGTGGTTGGGGGGACACCATATATTTT.

V and J are TRBV11-2 and TRBJ1-1, with unresolved D. Trimming removed 3 bases from V and 8 bases from J, with 13 bases in between. CDR1 and CDR2 from the germline V gene are SGHAT and FQNNGV. This CDR3 has 13 amino acids. This CDR3 reads CASSLKEQNEAFF. CDR3 sequence (DNA): TGTGCCAGCAGCTTGAAAGAGCAAAACGAAGCTTTCTTT.

The chain is built from TRBV28 and TRBJ1-4, with 7 nucleotides matching TRBD1. The CDR3 covers 15 residues. Trimming cost V 4 bases and J 7 bases; bases outside gene matches: 9. The V gene's germline CDR1 is MDHEN and CDR2 SYDVKM. The CDR3 DNA is TGTGCCAGCAGTTCGAACAGGGGCGGGTTTGAAAAACTGTTTTTT. Translating gives CASSSNRGGFEKLFF.

This chain connects TRBV25-1 to TRBJ1-1; no reliable D call. The V and J ends lost 4 bases and 5 bases respectively, with 8 bases between them. The CDR3 is 12 amino acids. Germline V lookup: CDR1 MGHDK, CDR2 SYGVNS. This CDR3 reads CASSGYKTEAFF. The CDR3 nucleotides are TGTGCCAGCAGTGGATATAAAACTGAAGCTTTCTTT.

The chain carries TRBV30 and TRBJ1-5; D is undetermined. The CDR3 has 13 residues. Trimming shortened V by 0 bases and J by 4 bases, and 7 bases separated the two germline ends. The germline V gene has CDR1 GTSNPN and CDR2 SVGIG (reference sequence). As DNA, the CDR3 is TGTGCCTGGAGTGTGGGAGGGAATCAGCCCCAGCATTTT. It encodes CAWSVGGNQPQHF.

This clone was seen a handful of times. The V and J genes are TRBV9 and TRBJ1-2; D is perhaps TRBD1 (6 bases). Germline CDR1 is SGDLS and CDR2 is YYNGEE. V gave up 3 bases and J gave up 2 bases, with 17 bases separating them. The CDR3 is 16 residues long. The CDR3, as DNA: TGTGCCAGCAGCGCACTACAGGGCGGTTCCAACTATGGCTACACCTTC. Translated: CASSALQGGSNYGYTF.

The chain employs TRBV4-2 and TRBJ1-1; TRBD1 might be the D (5 bases). Germline V gives CDR1 LGHNA, CDR2 YNFKEQ. The CDR3 length is 19 residues. Trimming left V 0 bases short and J 6 bases short, with 26 bases between. The CDR3 DNA reads TGTGCCAGCAGCCAAGATCTCGATTTATCTAGGACGGGGGGTCCTGAAGCTTTCTTT. This sequence encodes CASSQDLDLSRTGGPEAFF.

The rearrangement joins TRBV19 to TRBJ2-6; TRBD1 agrees at 8 bases. After removal of 5 bases from V and 0 bases from J, the junction contained 6 bases not matched to a gene. The V gene's germline CDR1 is LNHDA and CDR2 SQIVND (reference sequence). This CDR3 comprises 17 residues. The CDR3 loop is CASSWGQVNSGANVLTF. The CDR3 DNA reads as TGTGCCAGTAGTTGGGGACAGGTAAACTCTGGGGCCAACGTCCTGACTTTC.

In its sample, this clone was seen a few times. The chain combines TRBV7-9 with TRBJ1-1; D is undetermined. The CDR3 extends over 15 amino acids. Germline CDR1 and CDR2: SEHNR and FQNEAQ (reference sequence). V shed 5 bases and J shed 3 bases, with 16 bases lying between them. This CDR3 is CASSHGPLGDTEAFF. The DNA of the CDR3 is TGTGCCAGCAGCCATGGTCCCTTGGGAGACACTGAAGCTTTCTTT.